A selection of T cell receptor beta chains follows, all from one sample in a study of Tregs in tolerant kidney transplant recipients. Sequenced by immunoSEQ multiplex PCR; TCRdb stores in-frame clones only, minus some. The table has over 50,000 clones, 80% to 90% seen once. Sequencing used Tregs from blood, obtained before the transplant. These receptors all stem from a human donor who received a combined kidney and bone marrow transplant. CDR3s include the opening cysteine and the closing phenylalanine or tryptophan. The D gene is left open where the match is weak. The size entry is marked missing in some rows and otherwise reads once, few, many or a size class.

j_call clone_size d_call v_call cdr3_nt cdr3_aa
TRBJ1-4 NA NA TRBV5-1 TGCGCCAGCAGCTCGGCCGGGACGGTTGATGAAAAACTGTTTTTT CASSSAGTVDEKLFF
TRBJ2-7 NA TRBD2 TRBV7-2 TGTGCCAGCAGCTGGACTAGCCCGTCCTACGAGCAGTACTTC CASSWTSPSYEQYF
TRBJ2-5 NA NA TRBV7-2 TGTGCCAGCAGCCTCCAAGAGACCCAGTACTTC CASSLQETQYF
TRBJ2-1 NA NA TRBV29-1 TGCAGCGTTGGCCAACCCGGGGGCGGTCAGTTCTTC CSVGQPGGGQFF
TRBJ2-3 NA NA TRBV5-1 TGCGCCAGCAACGCCGGCACAGATACGCAGTATTTT CASNAGTDTQYF
TRBJ1-1 NA TRBD1 TRBV2 TGCGCCAGCAGGAGGGGTATGGGACAGAGGGGAGGGGCTGAAGCTTTCTTT CASRRGMGQRGGAEAFF
TRBJ2-1 NA TRBD2 TRBV9 TGTGCCAGCAGCGTAGCCGGGACTAGCGGGAGCTCCTACAATGAGCAGTTCTTC CASSVAGTSGSSYNEQFF
TRBJ1-1 NA TRBD1 TRBV19 TGTGCCAGTAAGGGGGCAACAGGGAAGGTGAACACTGAAGCTTTCTTT CASKGATGKVNTEAFF
TRBJ2-1 few NA TRBV11-3 TGTGCCAGCAGCCCCTATGCTGGGGCAAGCTCCTACAATGAGCAGTTCTTC CASSPYAGASSYNEQFF
TRBJ1-1 NA NA TRBV19 TGTGCCAGTAGTGGGAGGGGAGGCACTGAAGCTTTCTTT CASSGRGGTEAFF
TRBJ1-4 NA NA TRBV18 TGTGCCAGCTCACCACCGTTGTACTCTAATGAAAAACTGTTTTTT CASSPPLYSNEKLFF
TRBJ1-2 NA TRBD1 TRBV6-5 TGTGCCAGCAGACAGGGGGCGGGGGGCTACACCTTC CASRQGAGGYTF
TRBJ1-4 medium-sized TRBD1 TRBV19 TGTGCCAGTAGTCGCGGGGACAGGGCAAATGAAAAACTGTTTTTT CASSRGDRANEKLFF
TRBJ2-7 NA NA TRBV9 TGTGCCAGCAGCGTTGACCGTGCGGGCGAGCAGTACTTC CASSVDRAGEQYF
TRBJ1-6 once NA TRBV2 TGTGCCAGCATGGCCCGGCGATTGGGGGCTCTTAATTCACCCCTCCACTTT CASMARRLGALNSPLHF
TRBJ1-2 NA NA TRBV28 TGTGCCAGCACTCGTAGGGAGGGCTACACCTTC CASTRREGYTF
TRBJ1-2 NA NA TRBV5-4 TGTGCCAGCAGCTTGGTAGGGGTAAACTATGGCTACACCTTC CASSLVGVNYGYTF
TRBJ2-7 NA TRBD1 TRBV6-5 TGTGCCAGCAGCCTGGGACAGAACTACGAGCAGTACTTC CASSLGQNYEQYF
TRBJ2-6 few NA TRBV20-1 TGCAGTGCTACCGGGGCCAACGTCCTGACTTTC CSATGANVLTF
TRBJ1-4 once NA TRBV6-5 TGTGCCAGCAGTCAGGGTTTGTCTAATGAAAAACTGTTTTTT CASSQGLSNEKLFF
TRBJ2-5 NA NA TRBV5-1 TGCGCCAGCAGCTTCGGACAGAAACAAGAGACCCAGTACTTC CASSFGQKQETQYF
TRBJ1-2 NA NA TRBV5-1 TGCGCCAGCAGCCCCGGGCCTAACTATGGCTACACCTTC CASSPGPNYGYTF
TRBJ2-7 NA NA TRBV6-6 TGTGCCAGCAGCCTCCGGACAGCAAGGGGCTACGAGCAGTACTTC CASSLRTARGYEQYF
TRBJ2-7 NA NA TRBV20-1 TGCAGTGCTTCGACCCCAGGGGAGCAGTACTTC CSASTPGEQYF
TRBJ1-1 NA TRBD1 TRBV6-5 TGTGCCAGCAGGTCGACAGGGCTAACTGAAGCTTTCTTT CASRSTGLTEAFF
TRBJ2-5 NA TRBD2 TRBV2 TGTGCCAGCAGCCCGGGGGGGCAAGAGACCCAGTACTTC CASSPGGQETQYF
TRBJ2-4 NA NA TRBV5-1 TGCGCCAGCAGATGGGACACCCAAAACATTCAGTACTTC CASRWDTQNIQYF
TRBJ1-1 NA NA TRBV19 TGTGCCAGTAGTGGATTGGGGAACACTGAAGCTTTCTTT CASSGLGNTEAFF
TRBJ2-7 NA TRBD1 TRBV7-2 TGTGCCAGCAGCTTCTCCCCGGACAGGAAATCCTACGAGCAGTACTTC CASSFSPDRKSYEQYF
TRBJ2-5 NA TRBD2 TRBV5-1 TGCGCCAGCAGCCCGGGACTAGCGAAAGAGACCCAGTACTTC CASSPGLAKETQYF
TRBJ1-1 NA TRBD1 TRBV5-1 TGCGCCAGTGGGACAGGGGTGGGCACTGAAGCTTTCTTT CASGTGVGTEAFF
TRBJ2-7 few TRBD1 TRBV27 TGTGCCAGCAGCTACCGGGACAGCTCCTACGAGCAGTACTTC CASSYRDSSYEQYF
TRBJ1-4 NA TRBD1 TRBV5-1 TGCGCCAGCAGCTGGGGACAGGGGTTGGCTAATGAAAAACTGTTTTTT CASSWGQGLANEKLFF
TRBJ2-5 NA TRBD2 TRBV10-1 TGCGCCAGCTCAAGAGGTGGACCCCCAGCGGGGCAGTACTTC CASSRGGPPAGQYF
TRBJ2-7 NA NA TRBV19 TGTGCCAGTAGTATAGGGCCAAGGACCTACGAGCAGTACTTC CASSIGPRTYEQYF
TRBJ1-2 NA NA TRBV6-5 TGTGCCAGCGCTCCCGGGGGCCCTCCCCTCTATGGCTACACCTTC CASAPGGPPLYGYTF
TRBJ1-2 NA NA TRBV28 TGTGCCAGCAGTTTGGCGGGGGGAGCCTATGGCTACACCTTC CASSLAGGAYGYTF
TRBJ1-5 NA NA TRBV5-6 TGTGCCAGCAGCTTTTTTTTGAACGGGCCCCAGCATTTT CASSFFLNGPQHF
TRBJ2-5 NA TRBD1 TRBV15 TGTGCCACCAACAGGGGGGCGTACCAAGAGACCCAGTACTTC CATNRGAYQETQYF
TRBJ1-1 NA TRBD1 TRBV7-8 TGTGCCAGCAGTTTGGGGGGCAGGGGGACTGAAGCTTTCTTT CASSLGGRGTEAFF
TRBJ2-7 NA TRBD1 TRBV2 TGTGCCAGCAGTGAACGGTGGGGACAGGGAACCTACGAGCAGTACTTC CASSERWGQGTYEQYF
TRBJ1-5 once TRBD1 TRBV6-5 TGTGCCAGCAGTAGGGGACAGGGCCGCAATCAGCCCCAGCATTTT CASSRGQGRNQPQHF
TRBJ1-1 once TRBD1 TRBV29-1 TGCAGCTTAAGGCAGGGGGACACTGAAGCTTTCTTT CSLRQGDTEAFF
TRBJ2-5 NA NA TRBV27 TGTGCCAGCAGTCCACAGGGTGGGCAGCGCCAAGAGACCCAGTACTTC CASSPQGGQRQETQYF
TRBJ2-3 NA TRBD2 TRBV7-2 TGTGCCAGCAGCTTAGCGGGACTAGCGCCAGCCAGCACAGATACGCAGTATTTT CASSLAGLAPASTDTQYF
TRBJ2-7 NA NA TRBV4-1 TGCGCCAGCTCTGTGGGGGTTCCGCCCTACGAGCAGTACTTC CASSVGVPPYEQYF
TRBJ2-7 NA TRBD1 TRBV7-2 TGTGCCAGCAGCAAAGGCGGACAGGGGGGGTACGAGCAGTACTTC CASSKGGQGGYEQYF
TRBJ2-2 NA NA TRBV28 TGTGCCAGCAGCCCCGGGACTTCCACCGGGGAGCTGTTTTTT CASSPGTSTGELFF
TRBJ2-7 NA NA TRBV27 TGTGCCAGCTGTCGAGTAGGGGGGGAGGGATACGAGCAGTACTTC CASCRVGGEGYEQYF
TRBJ1-5 NA NA TRBV10-3 TGTGCCATCAGTGACAGGGGCAATCAGCCCCAGCATTTT CAISDRGNQPQHF